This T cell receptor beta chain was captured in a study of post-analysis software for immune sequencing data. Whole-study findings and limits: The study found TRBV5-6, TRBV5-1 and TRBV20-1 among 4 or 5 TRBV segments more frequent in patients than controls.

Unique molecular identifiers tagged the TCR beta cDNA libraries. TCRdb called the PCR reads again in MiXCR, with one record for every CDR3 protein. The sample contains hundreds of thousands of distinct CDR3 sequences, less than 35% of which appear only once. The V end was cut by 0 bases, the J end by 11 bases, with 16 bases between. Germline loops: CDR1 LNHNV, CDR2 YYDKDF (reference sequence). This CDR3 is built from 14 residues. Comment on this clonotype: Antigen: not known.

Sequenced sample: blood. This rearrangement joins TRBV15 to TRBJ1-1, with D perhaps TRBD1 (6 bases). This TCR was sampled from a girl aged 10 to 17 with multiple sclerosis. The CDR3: CATSRDRTGKSAFF. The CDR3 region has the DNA TGTGCCACCAGCAGAGATCGAACAGGGAAGAGCGCTTTCTTT.